One sample yielded the 26 T cell receptor beta chains listed below, sequenced in a study of cytomegalovirus exposure and HLA in healthy donors. The primer mix had 60 Vbeta and 13 Jbeta primers. The assay was immunoSEQ multiplex PCR, and TCRdb's table has in-frame clones only and misses some. This table has just over 60,000 clones, around 87% appearing once. Sequenced: PBMCs. Every receptor here comes from a man aged 18 to 30 in good health and CMV-seronegative.

The chain uses TRBV9 and TRBJ1-1; TRBD1 matches at 9 bases. Germline V CDR1 and CDR2: SGDLS, YYNGEE. This CDR3 is built from 14 residues. With V trimmed by 3 bases and J by 11 bases, 11 bases remained unmatched. This CDR3 is CASSGTGGQIGAFF. CDR3 nucleotide sequence: TGTGCCAGCAGCGGAACAGGGGGCCAGATAGGGGCTTTCTTT. Supplemented by reference TRBV9 and TRBJ1-1, the full variable domain reads DSGVTQTPKHLITATGQRVTLRCSPRSGDLSVYWYQQSLDQGLQFLIQYYNGEERAKGNILERFSAQQFPDLHSELNLSSLELGDSALYFCASSGTGGQIGAFFGQGTRLTVV.

This chain joins TRBV6-6 and TRBJ1-4; 7 bases agree with TRBD1. The junction had 5 bases not matched to a gene; V was cut back by 6 bases and J by 1 base. The CDR3 has 15 residues. The V gene's germline CDR1 is MNHNY and CDR2 SVGAGI (reference sequence). DNA of the CDR3: TGTGCCAGCAGGGACAGACAGGGAACTAATGAAAAACTGTTTTTT. Translated, it gives CASRDRQGTNEKLFF.

This clone was detected only once. The V gene is TRBV28, the J gene TRBJ1-2; possible D gene TRBD1, 5 bases. Germline V gives CDR1 MDHEN, CDR2 SYDVKM. CDR3 length: 15 amino acids. V was trimmed by 5 bases and J by 4 bases, leaving 17 bases between them. The CDR3 reads CASSPWGEGSYGYTF. The CDR3 DNA follows: TGTGCCAGCAGTCCCTGGGGGGAAGGGAGCTATGGCTACACCTTC.

The rearrangement links TRBV6-5 to TRBJ1-5, with 8 positions matching TRBD1. The CDR3 loop spans 14 amino acids. The V segment lost 6 bases and the J segment 7 bases; nucleotides outside the gene matches: 8. Looked up from germline, CDR1 is MNHEY and CDR2 is SVGAGI. For the CDR3, the DNA is TGTGCCAGCAGACACCAGGGGACAGGACAGCCCCAGCATTTT. Translation gives CASRHQGTGQPQHF.

This chain links TRBV5-1 with TRBJ1-3; a weak D match, TRBD1 (6 bases). The V and J ends lost 4 bases and 1 base respectively, with 15 bases between them. From germline, CDR1 is SGHRS and CDR2 YFSETQ. This CDR3 is built from 16 residues. The CDR3 spells CASSRRGGSSGNTIYF. The CDR3 bases are TGCGCCAGCAGCCGAAGGGGGGGCTCGTCTGGAAACACCATATATTTT.

The V gene is TRBV23-1, the J gene TRBJ1-2, with TRBD1 matching 9 bases. TRBV23-1 qualifies as an ORF whose function is uncertain. With V trimmed by 5 bases and J by 5 bases, 12 bases remained unmatched. The CDR3 is 16 residues long. CDR3 in amino acids: CASSKRKGQGGYGYTF. The DNA of the CDR3 is TGCGCCAGCAGTAAGAGAAAGGGACAGGGAGGGTATGGCTACACCTTC.

The rearrangement links TRBV9 to TRBJ2-1; a possible D gene is TRBD1 (5 bases). V shed 0 bases and J shed 12 bases, with 16 bases lying between them. The CDR3 extends over 14 amino acids. Germline values: CDR1 SGDLS, CDR2 YYNGEE. The DNA of the CDR3 is TGTGCCAGCAGCGTAGTCGGCAGGGAAACCGGGCAGTTCTTC. Its protein product is CASSVVGRETGQFF. Combining the CDR3 with reference TRBV9 and TRBJ2-1 gives the whole variable domain DSGVTQTPKHLITATGQRVTLRCSPRSGDLSVYWYQQSLDQGLQFLIQYYNGEERAKGNILERFSAQQFPDLHSELNLSSLELGDSALYFCASSVVGRETGQFFGPGTRLTVL.

The CDR3 region has the DNA TGTGCCTGGAAGGGGGCACCCAACTACGAGCAGTACTTC. Amino acid sequence: CAWKGAPNYEQYF. The chain is built from TRBV30 and TRBJ2-7, with TRBD1 identical over 7 bases. V was pared by 4 bases and J by 3 bases, with 6 bases of the junction left unmatched. This CDR3 spans 13 amino acids. Germline CDR1 reads GTSNPN; CDR2 reads SVGIG (reference sequence).

V and J are TRBV4-1 and TRBJ2-7; the D gene is possibly TRBD1 (7 bases). The germline gives CDR1 MGHRA, CDR2 YSYEKL. The CDR3 extends over 13 amino acids. Trimming removed 1 base from V and 11 bases from J, with 15 bases in between. DNA for the CDR3: TGCGCCAGCAGCCAAGCCGTCAGGGGGGAAAAGTACTTC. It translates to CASSQAVRGEKYF.

The sample holds a few counts of this clone. Other DNA sequences of this sample code for an identical CDR3. The chain uses TRBV6-5 and TRBJ1-1; perhaps TRBD1 as D (5 bases). The V and J ends lost 6 bases and 3 bases respectively, with 5 bases between them. The CDR3 totals 11 residues. Germline V gene sequence: CDR1 MNHEY, CDR2 SVGAGI. CDR3 in amino acids: CASSRDTEAFF. The CDR3 DNA is TGTGCCAGCAGCAGGGACACTGAAGCTTTCTTT.

The chain recombines TRBV4-1 with TRBJ1-4; possible D gene TRBD1, 6 bases. The CDR3 contains 16 residues. The V end lost 4 bases, the J end lost 4 bases, and 16 bases lay between the germline ends. Germline V lookup: CDR1 MGHRA, CDR2 YSYEKL. The CDR3 loop reads CASSPDPTGHNEKLFF. The CDR3 DNA reads TGCGCCAGCAGCCCCGATCCGACAGGACATAATGAAAAACTGTTTTTT.

The rearrangement joins TRBV7-9 to TRBJ1-4; D is perhaps TRBD1 (6 bases). Germline values: CDR1 SEHNR, CDR2 FQNEAQ (reference sequence). V lost 6 bases and J 8 bases, leaving 16 bases between the germline ends. There are 14 residues in the CDR3. CDR3: CASRPQGVEEKLFF. In DNA form, the CDR3 reads TGTGCCAGCAGACCACAGGGAGTAGAGGAAAAACTGTTTTTT.

V and J are TRBV7-9 and TRBJ1-1; D possibly corresponds to TRBD1 (6 bases). There are 14 residues in the CDR3. Germline assignment: CDR1 SEHNR and CDR2 FQNEAQ (reference sequence). Trimming removed 1 base at V and 3 bases at J, with 9 bases between. As DNA, the CDR3 is TGTGCCAGCAGCTTAGTGGGGGCGCACACTGAAGCTTTCTTT. Protein: CASSLVGAHTEAFF.

The rearrangement uses TRBV4-2 and TRBJ2-3, with 10 nucleotides matching TRBD2. The CDR3 is made up of 15 amino acids. CDR1 and CDR2 from the germline V gene are LGHNA and YNFKEQ. The V segment lost 7 bases and the J segment 2 bases; nucleotides outside the gene matches: 6. As DNA, the CDR3 is TGTGCCAGCACAACCAGCGGGGGGGCCACAGATACGCAGTATTTT. Translating it yields CASTTSGGATDTQYF.

The V gene is TRBV9, the J gene TRBJ2-7, with TRBD1 identical over 7 bases. The CDR3 is 15 residues long. Germline V gene lookup returns CDR1 SGDLS and CDR2 YYNGEE. Trimming removed 4 bases from V and 2 bases from J; junction bases left unmatched: 9. CDR3 amino acids: CASSSKDRLTYEQYF. The CDR3 DNA is TGTGCCAGCAGCTCAAAGGACAGGCTAACCTACGAGCAGTACTTC.

A few counts support this clone. The rearrangement links TRBV6-5 to TRBJ2-7, with 8 bases identical to TRBD2. Unmatched junction bases numbered 1, after V lost 3 bases and J lost 0 bases. Germline loops: CDR1 MNHEY, CDR2 SVGAGI. This CDR3 is 14 amino acids long. This chain's CDR3 is CASSYGTSSYEQYF. For the CDR3, the DNA is TGTGCCAGCAGTTATGGGACTAGCTCCTACGAGCAGTACTTC.

The genes are TRBV4-1 and TRBJ2-3; the D gene is possibly TRBD2 (5 bases). The CDR3 loop spans 14 amino acids. Looked up from germline, CDR1 is MGHRA and CDR2 is YSYEKL. V lost 0 bases and J 2 bases, leaving 6 bases between the germline ends. The chain's CDR3 is CASSQDGDTDTQYF. In DNA form, the CDR3 reads TGCGCCAGCAGCCAAGACGGGGACACAGATACGCAGTATTTT.

The gene calls are TRBV27 and TRBJ1-5; no firm D call. This CDR3 contains 15 residues. Germline CDR1 reads MNHEY; CDR2 reads SMNVEV (reference sequence). Deletions cut 2 bases from V and 8 bases from J, with 16 bases between. The CDR3 here is CASSLHGAGQKPQHF. The CDR3, as DNA: TGTGCCAGCAGTTTACACGGCGCGGGTCAGAAGCCCCAGCATTTT.

The CDR3 DNA follows: TGTGCCAGCAGTGCACAGGGGGCGGAAGAGCAGTACTTC. This sequence encodes CASSAQGAEEQYF. This sequence joins TRBV25-1 and TRBJ2-7, with 9 bases matching TRBD1. V lost 4 bases, J lost 7 bases, and 5 bases stayed unmatched. Germline loops: CDR1 MGHDK, CDR2 SYGVNS. The CDR3 sequence is 13 residues long.

The V call is TRBV2, the J call TRBJ1-2; D might be TRBD1 (5 bases). Germline V gene sequence: CDR1 SNHLY, CDR2 FYNNEI. V shed 7 bases and J shed 1 base, with 7 bases lying between them. The CDR3 has 12 residues. The CDR3 DNA sequence: TGTGCCAGCACGGGGGGTAACTATGGCTACACCTTC. Translating it yields CASTGGNYGYTF.

The chain links TRBV10-3 to TRBJ2-7, with D possibly TRBD1 on 6 matching bases. Germline loops: CDR1 ENHRY, CDR2 SYGVKD. The germline V and J ends were trimmed by 2 bases and 0 bases, with 11 bases remaining between them. The CDR3 consists of 15 residues. The CDR3 protein is CAISEGQPVSYEQYF. CDR3 in DNA: TGTGCCATCAGTGAGGGACAGCCAGTCTCCTACGAGCAGTACTTC.

CDR3 protein: CASSSPRTGYGYTF. In nucleotides, the CDR3 is TGTGCCAGCAGTTCTCCTAGGACGGGATATGGCTACACCTTC. V is TRBV27 and J is TRBJ1-2; D gene uncertain. The CDR3 length is 14 residues. With 4 bases removed from V and 5 bases from J, the gap between germline ends came to 14 bases. CDR1 MNHEY and CDR2 SMNVEV come from the germline V gene (reference sequence).

Only a few counts were recorded for this clone. This sequence joins TRBV12-5 and TRBJ1-1; D call uncertain. This CDR3 spans 12 amino acids. Germline CDR1 reads LGHNT; CDR2 reads FRNRAP. Trimming removed 8 bases at V and 1 base at J, with 8 bases between. In nucleotides, the CDR3 is TGTGCTAGTTCAACATGGAACACTGAAGCTTTCTTT. It encodes CASSTWNTEAFF.

The chain combines TRBV5-1 with TRBJ2-5, with 8 bases lining up with TRBD1. Germline assignment: CDR1 SGHRS and CDR2 YFSETQ. The CDR3 loop spans 15 amino acids. V lost 2 bases, J lost 3 bases, and 6 bases stayed unmatched. This chain's CDR3 is CASSFEDRVEETQYF. For the CDR3, the DNA is TGCGCCAGCAGCTTCGAGGACAGGGTGGAAGAGACCCAGTACTTC.

As to this clone: Other DNA sequences in the sample encode the same CDR3. The chain couples TRBV5-1 to TRBJ2-7, with 8 nucleotides matching TRBD1. CDR1 is SGHRS and CDR2 is YFSETQ in the germline V gene. Trimming cost V 0 bases and J 7 bases; bases outside gene matches: 6. This CDR3 contains 14 residues. The CDR3 coding sequence is TGCGCCAGCAGCTTGGGTCAGGGGGCGGATGAGCAGTACTTC. This codes for CASSLGQGADEQYF.

This chain connects TRBV4-2 to TRBJ2-5; 13 nucleotides line up with TRBD2. The V gene's germline CDR1 is LGHNA and CDR2 YNFKEQ. The CDR3 covers 18 residues. V shed 0 bases, J shed 4 bases, and the junction held 8 bases outside the gene matches. The CDR3 here is CASSQEGLAGAGIETQYF. CDR3 sequence (DNA): TGTGCCAGCAGCCAAGAAGGACTAGCGGGGGCCGGGATAGAGACCCAGTACTTC.